This TCR beta chain was documented in a study of shared clonotypes between healthy human individuals. Genomic DNA per cell subset filled all wells of several immunoSEQ plates. Using immunoSEQ multiplex PCR, the repertoire was profiled, and TCRdb retains in-frame clones only, with some absent. The repertoire holds more than 450,000 clones, about four fifths seen once, with about an eighth in the top ten. Germline-derived CDR1 and CDR2 are KGHSH and LQKENI. Trimming removed 0 bases at V and 4 bases at J, with 7 bases between. This CDR3 has 14 residues. This receptor was obtained from a middle-aged woman in good health. Some clones in this sample may be carry-over from other donors' samples. Sequenced material: PBMCs. V usage is TRBV18 and J usage is TRBJ1-3; D is undetermined. CDR3: CASSPPAEGNTIYF. The DNA for the CDR3 is TGTGCCAGCTCACCACCGGCAGAGGGAAACACCATATATTTT.